This T cell receptor beta chain was captured in a study of tumor and adjacent non-tumor tissue in lung cancer. Study summary: Histology: around twelve adenocarcinoma, a couple of squamous cell carcinoma, 1 small cell lung cancer. General study findings and limits: Significantly higher TCR diversity was found in tumor than normal lung.

The library came from three nested PCR rounds adapted from ARM-PCR protocols. A single record per CDR3 protein comes from TCRdb applying MiXCR to the multiplex PCR reads. This table holds under 150,000 distinct CDR3 sequences, approximately 72% found once. Details on this clonotype: What it binds is not known. This may arise from a read error, as a much more abundant clone is one base away.

Germline values: CDR1 MNHEY, CDR2 SVGEGT. The CDR3 extends over 16 amino acids. The template was RNA from unsorted bulk tissue. The sequence was obtained from a man in his fifties or sixties with small cell lung cancer. This chain joins TRBV6-2 or TRBV6-3 and TRBJ2-2; D possibly corresponds to TRBD2 (5 bases). Input material: lung tumor tissue. The CDR3 loop reads CASSYPRREGPGELSF. CDR3 bases: TGTGCCAGCAGTTACCCCCGCAGAGAGGGCCCCGGGGAGCTGTCTTTT.